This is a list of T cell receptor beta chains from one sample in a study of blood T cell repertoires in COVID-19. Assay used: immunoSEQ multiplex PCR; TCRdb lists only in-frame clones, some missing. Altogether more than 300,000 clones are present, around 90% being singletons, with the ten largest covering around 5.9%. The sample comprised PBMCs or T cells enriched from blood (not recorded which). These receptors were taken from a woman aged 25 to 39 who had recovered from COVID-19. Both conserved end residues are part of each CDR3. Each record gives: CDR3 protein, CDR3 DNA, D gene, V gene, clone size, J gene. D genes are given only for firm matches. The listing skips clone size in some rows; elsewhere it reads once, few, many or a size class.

CASSLGQAGGGETQYF,TGCGCCAGCAGCTTGGGCCAAGCGGGGGGCGGGGAGACCCAGTACTTC,TRBD2,TRBV5-1,-,TRBJ2-5
CASFSPLRQGLIGGGYTF,TGTGCCAGCTTCTCGCCGTTGAGACAGGGTTTAATCGGGGGTGGCTACACCTTC,TRBD1,TRBV27,-,TRBJ1-2
CASSPTGATNEKLFF,TGTGCCAGCAGCCCAACAGGGGCAACTAATGAAAAACTGTTTTTT,TRBD1,TRBV13,-,TRBJ1-4
CASKLTGGEAFF,TGTGCCAGCAAATTGACAGGGGGTGAAGCTTTCTTT,TRBD1,TRBV7-3,few,TRBJ1-1
CASSQSGGEVLEQFF,TGCGCCAGCAGCCAGAGCGGGGGGGAGGTGTTGGAGCAGTTCTTC,TRBD2,TRBV4-1,-,TRBJ2-1
CAWSRTLISGGLYF,TGTGCCTGGAGTCGCACCCTAATTAGCGGGGGGCTTTACTTC,TRBD2,TRBV30,-,TRBJ2-5
CAISESLGAAQHF,TGTGCCATCAGTGAGTCGTTGGGGGCGGCCCAGCATTTT,-,TRBV10-3,-,TRBJ1-5
CASSRDRGSGNTIYF,TGTGCCAGTAGTAGGGACAGGGGATCGGGAAACACCATATATTTT,TRBD1,TRBV19,-,TRBJ1-3
CASSSGNRDTEAFF,TGCGCCAGCAGCTCCGGGAACCGAGATACTGAAGCTTTCTTT,-,TRBV5-1,-,TRBJ1-1
CASGGLAGQETQYF,TGTGCCAGCGGAGGGCTAGCGGGCCAAGAGACCCAGTACTTC,TRBD2,TRBV19,-,TRBJ2-5
CASSSRQGAYGYTF,TGTGCCAGCAGCTCCCGACAGGGGGCCTATGGCTACACCTTC,TRBD1,TRBV5-4,-,TRBJ1-2
CASSLGGGGAGSDTQYF,TGCGCCAGCAGCCTTGGTGGCGGGGGGGCGGGGTCAGATACGCAGTATTTT,TRBD2,TRBV4-1,-,TRBJ2-3
CASSRARDTEAFF,TGCGCTAGCAGCCGGGCCAGGGACACTGAAGCTTTCTTT,-,TRBV10-1,-,TRBJ1-1
CASKFGSQPQHF,TGTGCCAGTAAATTCGGGAGTCAGCCCCAGCATTTT,-,TRBV19,-,TRBJ1-5
CASSVDPGNTGELFF,TGTGCCAGCAGCGTAGACCCGGGTAACACCGGGGAGCTGTTTTTT,-,TRBV9,-,TRBJ2-2
CAWSVRQGSGYTF,TGTGCCTGGAGTGTACGGCAGGGTAGTGGCTACACCTTC,-,TRBV30,-,TRBJ1-2
CASSLSGGGEKLFF,TGCGCCAGCAGCTTGTCAGGGGGTGGCGAAAAACTGTTTTTT,TRBD1,TRBV5-1,-,TRBJ1-4
CASSQLQTAAGYTF,TGTGCCAGCAGCCAATTACAGACAGCCGCTGGCTACACCTTC,-,TRBV3-1/TRBV3-2,-,TRBJ1-2
CASSARRVAGTSGDTQYF,TGTGCCAGCAGCGCCCGGAGGGTAGCGGGGACTTCCGGAGATACGCAGTATTTT,TRBD2,TRBV13,few,TRBJ2-3
CASSLAWGRSYNEQFF,TGTGCCAGCAGCTTAGCTTGGGGGCGATCCTACAATGAGCAGTTCTTC,-,TRBV7-9,-,TRBJ2-1
CASSLVGDNTDTQYF,TGTGCCAGCAGCTTAGTTGGTGACAACACAGATACGCAGTATTTT,-,TRBV11-2,-,TRBJ2-3
CASSLGPAGGPGETQYF,TGTGCCAGCAGCTTAGGACCAGCGGGGGGGCCTGGAGAGACCCAGTACTTC,TRBD2,TRBV7-9,-,TRBJ2-5
CASSFGQGGEKLFF,TGTGCCAGCAGCTTTGGACAGGGAGGTGAAAAACTGTTTTTT,TRBD1,TRBV7-2,once,TRBJ1-4
CASSHGLAPSSYNEQFF,TGTGCCAGCAGCCACGGACTAGCCCCTAGCTCCTACAATGAGCAGTTCTTC,TRBD2,TRBV11-2,-,TRBJ2-1